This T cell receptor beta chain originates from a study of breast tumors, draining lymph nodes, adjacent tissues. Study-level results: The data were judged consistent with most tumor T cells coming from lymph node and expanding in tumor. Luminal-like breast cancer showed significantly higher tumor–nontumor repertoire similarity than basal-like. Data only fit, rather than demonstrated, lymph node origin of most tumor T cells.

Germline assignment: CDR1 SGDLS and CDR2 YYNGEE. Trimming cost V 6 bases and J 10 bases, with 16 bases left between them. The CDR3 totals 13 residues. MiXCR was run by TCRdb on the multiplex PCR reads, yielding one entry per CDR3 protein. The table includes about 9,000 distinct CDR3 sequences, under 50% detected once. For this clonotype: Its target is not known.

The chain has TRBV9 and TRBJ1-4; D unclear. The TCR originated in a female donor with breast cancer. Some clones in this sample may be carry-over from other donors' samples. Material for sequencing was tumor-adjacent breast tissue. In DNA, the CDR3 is TGTGCCAGCAAAAGGGAGAGCGATGGAAAACTGTTTTTT. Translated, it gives CASKRESDGKLFF.